The rows below give T cell receptor beta chains drawn from one sample of a study of neurological immune-mediated disorders. In TCRdb, the 5' RACE reads were re-called with MiXCR into one record per CDR3 protein. Of tens of thousands of distinct CDR3 sequences in the sample, 5.8% are singletons; the top ten hold roughly 7.9%. The sample comprised PBMCs. Receptor source: a woman aged 55-69 years with multiple sclerosis. The CDR3 runs from the conserved cysteine through the conserved F or W. Each record gives: clone size, V gene, D gene, J gene, CDR3 protein, CDR3 DNA. D genes are given only for firm matches. The size entry is marked missing in some rows and otherwise reads once, few, many or a size class.

many	TRBV29-1	NA	TRBJ2-7	CSVEDASYEQYF	TGCAGCGTGGAGGACGCTTCCTACGAGCAGTACTTC
many	TRBV10-2	TRBD2	TRBJ2-5	CASSGVGTRRETQYF	TGCGCCAGCAGTGGCGTCGGGACTAGAAGAGAGACCCAGTACTTC
NA	TRBV7-6	NA	TRBJ2-1	CASSFGHGNEQFF	TGTGCCAGCAGCTTCGGACATGGGAATGAGCAGTTCTTC
few	TRBV20-1	TRBD1	TRBJ2-2	CSARKGQVNTGELFF	TGCAGTGCTAGAAAAGGACAGGTTAACACCGGGGAGCTGTTTTTT
many	TRBV6-6	NA	TRBJ1-4	CASSYAEKLFF	TGTGCCAGCAGTTACGCTGAAAAACTGTTTTTT
many	TRBV5-1	NA	TRBJ1-1	CASSWDIGGAWNTEAFF	TGCGCCAGCAGCTGGGATATTGGGGGCGCTTGGAACACTGAAGCTTTCTTT
many	TRBV14	NA	TRBJ2-1	CASSRMPGGSYNEQFF	TGTGCCAGCAGCCGCATGCCGGGTGGGTCCTACAATGAGCAGTTCTTC
many	TRBV6-2/TRBV6-3	NA	TRBJ2-1	CASSYTRYNEQFF	TGTGCCAGCAGTTATACGAGGTACAATGAGCAGTTCTTC
NA	TRBV30	NA	TRBJ1-2	CAWADITSRGYTF	TGTGCCTGGGCGGACATTACCTCGCGAGGCTACACCTTC
many	TRBV29-1	NA	TRBJ1-4	CSVVRQGNEKLFF	TGCAGCGTTGTGCGTCAGGGGAATGAAAAACTGTTTTTT
many	TRBV5-1	NA	TRBJ2-7	CASRTGFEQYF	TGCGCCAGCAGAACAGGGTTCGAGCAGTACTTC
many	TRBV4-2	NA	TRBJ2-2	CASSQEGGGLRGGELFF	TGTGCCAGCAGCCAAGAAGGAGGCGGCTTGAGAGGCGGGGAGCTGTTTTTT
many	TRBV24-1	TRBD1	TRBJ2-2	CATAGTGGPGELFF	TGTGCCACCGCCGGGACAGGGGGTCCCGGGGAGCTGTTTTTT
NA	TRBV14	NA	TRBJ2-7	CASSYRVINYEQYF	TGTGCCAGCAGCTACCGGGTCATTAATTACGAGCAGTACTTC
NA	TRBV13	NA	TRBJ1-6	CASSLRGSGNSPLHF	TGTGCCAGCAGCTTAAGGGGGAGCGGTAATTCACCCCTCCACTTT
many	TRBV24-1	TRBD1	TRBJ1-1	CATSDFGDREGAFF	TGTGCCACCAGTGATTTCGGAGACAGGGAAGGAGCTTTCTTT
many	TRBV20-1	NA	TRBJ1-2	CSASPMGIGYTF	TGCAGTGCTAGCCCCATGGGGATTGGCTACACCTTC
many	TRBV6-5	NA	TRBJ1-1	CASKLTPGLNTEAFF	TGTGCCAGCAAACTCACCCCAGGTCTGAACACTGAAGCTTTCTTT
NA	TRBV5-1	NA	TRBJ2-5	CASSRGQETQYF	TGCGCCAGCAGTAGGGGACAAGAGACCCAGTACTTC
NA	TRBV12-3/TRBV12-4	NA	TRBJ1-3	CASSLSGYSGNTIYF	TGTGCCAGCAGTTTAAGCGGTTACTCTGGAAACACCATATATTTT
many	TRBV9	NA	TRBJ1-1	CASSVGTLGNTEAFF	TGTGCCAGCAGCGTCGGGACTCTAGGGAACACTGAAGCTTTCTTT
few	TRBV6-1	NA	TRBJ1-4	CASSIMATNEKLFF	TGTGCCAGCAGTATTATGGCAACTAATGAAAAACTGTTTTTT
many	TRBV6-5	NA	TRBJ1-5	CASSYSGDSNQPQHF	TGTGCCAGCAGTTACTCCGGGGATAGCAATCAGCCCCAGCATTTT
many	TRBV7-9	NA	TRBJ2-7	CASSTDRYEQYF	TGTGCCAGCAGCACAGACAGGTACGAGCAGTACTTC
many	TRBV20-1	TRBD1	TRBJ2-3	CSARYDRAATDTQYF	TGCAGTGCTAGGTACGACAGGGCCGCGACAGATACGCAGTATTTT
many	TRBV7-9	TRBD1	TRBJ1-1	CASSFTGTGNTEAFF	TGTGCCAGCAGCTTCACCGGGACAGGGAACACTGAAGCTTTCTTT
few	TRBV27	NA	TRBJ1-1	CASSAGLRTEAFF	TGTGCCAGCAGTGCCGGGTTGAGGACTGAAGCTTTCTTT
many	TRBV14	TRBD1	TRBJ1-4	CASSQAGTASGLFF	TGTGCCAGCAGCCAAGCCGGGACAGCGAGCGGACTGTTTTTT
many	TRBV5-1	NA	TRBJ2-7	CASRSASTEVGEQYF	TGCGCCAGCAGGTCGGCCTCAACAGAGGTGGGCGAGCAGTACTTC
many	TRBV20-1	TRBD1	TRBJ2-7	CSASDRGRHEQYF	TGCAGTGCTAGCGACAGGGGTCGCCACGAGCAGTACTTC
many	TRBV5-1	NA	TRBJ1-4	CASSLEGPAEKLFF	TGCGCCAGCAGCTTGGAAGGGCCGGCTGAAAAACTGTTTTTT
many	TRBV29-1	TRBD1	TRBJ2-2	CSVNTGARNTGELFF	TGCAGCGTAAACACAGGGGCGAGGAACACCGGGGAGCTGTTTTTT
many	TRBV12-3/TRBV12-4	NA	TRBJ1-3	CASSLVGGRGNTIYF	TGTGCCAGCAGTTTAGTGGGGGGAAGGGGAAACACCATATATTTT
many	TRBV20-1	TRBD2	TRBJ2-2	CSARVIAGVGGELFF	TGCAGTGCTAGGGTGATAGCGGGGGTTGGCGGGGAGCTGTTTTTT
many	TRBV6-5	TRBD1	TRBJ2-4	CASSPQGLGKNIQYF	TGTGCCAGCAGTCCACAGGGGTTGGGCAAAAACATTCAGTACTTC
many	TRBV5-1	NA	TRBJ2-1	CASTLGGAVEQFF	TGCGCCAGCACCCTTGGGGGGGCCGTTGAGCAGTTCTTC
many	TRBV11-2	TRBD2	TRBJ2-1	CASSRLAGRKFF	TGTGCCAGCAGCCGACTAGCGGGGAGGAAGTTCTTC
few	TRBV28	NA	TRBJ1-1	CATMPGGVMGEAFF	TGTGCCACCATGCCGGGTGGTGTTATGGGTGAAGCTTTCTTT
NA	TRBV20-1	NA	TRBJ1-6	CSARAGDSPLHF	TGCAGTGCTAGAGCAGGGGATTCACCCCTCCACTTT
many	TRBV20-1	NA	TRBJ2-1	CSASGWYAGYNEQFF	TGCAGTGCTAGCGGTTGGTACGCGGGCTACAATGAGCAGTTCTTC
many	TRBV6-4	NA	TRBJ2-6	CASSQTLGSGANVLTF	TGTGCCAGCAGCCAGACCCTCGGGTCTGGGGCCAACGTCCTGACTTTC
few	TRBV5-5	TRBD1	TRBJ1-1	CASSGTGGRSFDTEAFF	TGTGCCAGCAGCGGGACAGGGGGAAGGAGTTTCGACACTGAAGCTTTCTTT
many	TRBV20-1	NA	TRBJ1-6	CSARKVDNSPLHF	TGCAGTGCTAGGAAAGTAGATAATTCACCCCTCCACTTT
NA	TRBV5-1	NA	TRBJ2-1	CANSLQNEQFF	TGCGCCAACAGCCTACAGAATGAGCAGTTCTTC
many	TRBV3-1	NA	TRBJ2-7	CASSQGLFAYEQYF	TGTGCCAGCAGCCAAGGCCTCTTTGCCTACGAGCAGTACTTC
many	TRBV20-1	NA	TRBJ2-1	CSARGGGQLDWHEQFF	TGCAGTGCTAGAGGGGGGGGACAGCTCGATTGGCATGAGCAGTTCTTC
few	TRBV12-3/TRBV12-4	NA	TRBJ1-5	CASSRVTAWGGNSNQPQHF	TGTGCCAGCAGTCGAGTAACGGCCTGGGGGGGAAATAGCAATCAGCCCCAGCATTTT
few	TRBV7-7	TRBD1	TRBJ1-3	CARDRAGNTIYF	TGTGCCAGGGACAGGGCTGGAAACACCATATATTTT
many	TRBV5-1	NA	TRBJ2-1	CASSQQVNNEQFF	TGCGCCAGCAGCCAACAGGTAAACAATGAGCAGTTCTTC
many	TRBV7-2	NA	TRBJ2-3	CASSLDSGVGTDTQYF	TGTGCCAGCAGCTTAGACTCGGGGGTCGGCACAGATACGCAGTATTTT
many	TRBV5-1	NA	TRBJ2-5	CASSSVGAQYF	TGCGCCAGCAGTTCGGTGGGGGCCCAGTACTTC